These T cell receptor beta chains were read from a single sample in a study of long-term antiretroviral therapy in people with HIV. This table comes from immunoSEQ multiplex PCR, and its TCRdb copy is limited to in-frame clones, with some not included. The data show roughly 29,000 clones, 95% seen once. Sequenced here: unsorted PBMCs, sampled 5.3 years after starting antiretroviral therapy. The receptors derive from a man in his fifties or sixties with HIV. The CDR3 runs from the conserved cysteine through the conserved F or W. A D gene is named only where the DNA matches it firmly. Not all rows give a size; the values are once, few, many and, for expanded clones, a class.

NA | NA | TRBJ1-1 | TRBV6-5 | TGTGCCAGCAGGTGGGACGGCCTCAGTACTGAAGCTTTCTTT | CASRWDGLSTEAFF
TRBD1 | NA | TRBJ2-1 | TRBV27 | TGTGCCAGCAGTGACCGACAGGGGATTCGGAATGAGCAGTTCTTC | CASSDRQGIRNEQFF
NA | NA | TRBJ1-2 | TRBV14 | TGTGCCAGCAGCCAAGGACAGAACTATGGCTACACCTTC | CASSQGQNYGYTF
TRBD1 | NA | TRBJ1-1 | TRBV19 | TGTGCCAGTAGGGACAGGGTCGGGGAACTCACTGAAGCTTTCTTT | CASRDRVGELTEAFF
TRBD1 | NA | TRBJ1-4 | TRBV4-1 | TGCGCCAGCAGCCAACCCAACAGGGGCACTAATGAAAAACTGTTTTTT | CASSQPNRGTNEKLFF
NA | NA | TRBJ2-7 | TRBV18 | TGTGCCAGCTCACCTTCGGCCCGGACCTACGAGCAGTACTTC | CASSPSARTYEQYF
NA | NA | TRBJ2-7 | TRBV19 | TGTGCCAGTAGTGGCCCTTTAGGGGGGGTCTCCTACGAGCAGTACTTC | CASSGPLGGVSYEQYF
NA | NA | TRBJ2-3 | TRBV19 | TGTGCCAGTAGTATAGGGTCCTTTAGCACAGATACGCAGTATTTT | CASSIGSFSTDTQYF
NA | NA | TRBJ1-2 | TRBV10-2 | TGCGCCAGCAGTGAGTCGACCGGGCCTGAGGGCTACACCTTC | CASSESTGPEGYTF
TRBD2 | NA | TRBJ2-7 | TRBV6-6 | TGTGCCAGCAGTTTCTGGACTAGCGGGGGCTACGAGCAGTACTTC | CASSFWTSGGYEQYF
NA | NA | TRBJ1-5 | TRBV11-2 | TGTGCCAGCAGCTTAGTGGTACGTAGGGCGAATCAGCCCCAGCATTTT | CASSLVVRRANQPQHF
NA | NA | TRBJ2-7 | TRBV5-1 | TGCGCCAGCAGCTCGGGGGTAGGGGCCTACGAGCAGTACTTC | CASSSGVGAYEQYF
TRBD1 | NA | TRBJ1-2 | TRBV19 | TGTGCCAGTGCGCCGGGACAGATTAACTATGGCTACACCTTC | CASAPGQINYGYTF
TRBD1 | NA | TRBJ1-1 | TRBV5-6 | TGTGCCAGCACGCACAGGGGGGAGACTGAAGCTTTCTTT | CASTHRGETEAFF
NA | NA | TRBJ2-7 | TRBV4-1 | TGCGCCAGCAGCCAAGATGAGGGGAATCACGAGCAGTACTTC | CASSQDEGNHEQYF
TRBD1 | once | TRBJ2-5 | TRBV9 | TGTGCCAGCAGCACACAGGGGGTGGGCCAAGAGACCCAGTACTTC | CASSTQGVGQETQYF
NA | NA | TRBJ2-2 | TRBV19 | TGTGCCAGTAGTCCCCTGGGGGGTATGACCGGGGAGCTGTTTTTT | CASSPLGGMTGELFF
NA | NA | TRBJ1-6 | TRBV5-4 | TGTGCCAGCAGCTCTGGTTTGATGGGGTCACCCCTCCACTTT | CASSSGLMGSPLHF
NA | NA | TRBJ2-7 | TRBV29-1 | TGCAGCGTTCTCCCAACAGGATTCTCCTACGAGCAGTACTTC | CSVLPTGFSYEQYF
TRBD1 | NA | TRBJ2-7 | TRBV29-1 | TGCAGCGTCTTCTACCCGGGACAGGGTTACGAGCAGTACTTC | CSVFYPGQGYEQYF
NA | NA | TRBJ2-6 | TRBV19 | TGTGCCAGTAGTATAGACGGCGGCAGGGGGGCCAACGTCCTGACTTTC | CASSIDGGRGANVLTF
TRBD2 | NA | TRBJ2-1 | TRBV6-5 | TGTGCCAGCAGGGCCGGGACTACCTACAATGAGCAGTTCTTC | CASRAGTTYNEQFF
NA | NA | TRBJ2-3 | TRBV7-2 | TGTGCCAGCAGCTTAGTAGCTCTAGCCAGGGGAACGCAGTATTTT | CASSLVALARGTQYF
NA | NA | TRBJ2-2 | TRBV5-1 | TGCGCCAGCAGCTTGGGCAGGGCAGGGACCGGGGAGCTGTTTTTT | CASSLGRAGTGELFF
TRBD1 | NA | TRBJ2-7 | TRBV19 | TGTGCCAGTAGTATCGACAGGGACTACGAGCAGTACTTC | CASSIDRDYEQYF
TRBD2 | NA | TRBJ2-3 | TRBV9 | TGTGCCAGCAGCCCAAATAGCGGGGGCTTCACAGATACGCAGTATTTT | CASSPNSGGFTDTQYF
TRBD2 | few | TRBJ2-3 | TRBV11-2 | TGTGCCAGCAGCGGACTAGCCCCAGATACGCAGTATTTT | CASSGLAPDTQYF
NA | NA | TRBJ2-1 | TRBV6-5 | TGTGCCAGCGCAAGTAATCCGAGACCCTACAATGAGCAGTTCTTC | CASASNPRPYNEQFF
TRBD2 | NA | TRBJ2-7 | TRBV7-2 | TGTGCCAGCAGCTTAGGGGGGAATCTAGCGGGGAGCTACGAGCAGTACTTC | CASSLGGNLAGSYEQYF
TRBD1 | NA | TRBJ1-1 | TRBV11-2 | TGTGCCAGCAGCTTAGTGCTGGGACAGGGGGCGGGGAACACTGAAGCTTTCTTT | CASSLVLGQGAGNTEAFF
NA | NA | TRBJ2-3 | TRBV6-5 | TGTGCCAGCAGTTGGCTGGCAGGCACAGATACGCAGTATTTT | CASSWLAGTDTQYF
NA | NA | TRBJ2-7 | TRBV7-2 | TGTGCCAGCAGGTCCCCACCAGGGGAGCAGTACTTC | CASRSPPGEQYF
NA | NA | TRBJ1-6 | TRBV4-2 | TGTGCCAGCAGGGGGGGGGAGGGATTTGGATCACCCCTCCACTTT | CASRGGEGFGSPLHF
TRBD1 | once | TRBJ1-1 | TRBV25-1 | TGTGCCAGCAGCGCCCAGGGGGCGGCCCTGACTGAAGCTTTCTTT | CASSAQGAALTEAFF
TRBD2 | NA | TRBJ2-1 | TRBV9 | TGTGCCAGCAGCTCGGGGACTAGCGGGGGGGCCCAATGGGGTGAGCAGTTCTTC | CASSSGTSGGAQWGEQFF
NA | NA | TRBJ1-2 | TRBV4-1 | TGCGCCAGCAGCCAAGATCAGGACCGGCGCGCCTATGGCTACACCTTC | CASSQDQDRRAYGYTF
TRBD1 | NA | TRBJ1-1 | TRBV19 | TGTGCCAGTAGTACTGCAGGGGGCGGTCGGACTGAAGCTTTCTTT | CASSTAGGGRTEAFF
NA | NA | TRBJ1-2 | TRBV6-5 | TGTGCCAGCAGTTACTCAGGGCCCGATGGCTACACCTTC | CASSYSGPDGYTF
TRBD2 | NA | TRBJ2-5 | TRBV20-1 | TGCAGTGCGCCGGGGGGAGAGACCCAGTACTTC | CSAPGGETQYF
NA | NA | TRBJ1-1 | TRBV11-2 | TGTGCCAGCAGCTTAGTCGGCGGGAACACTGAAGCTTTCTTT | CASSLVGGNTEAFF
NA | NA | TRBJ1-4 | TRBV13 | TGTGCCAGCAGCCCTAGGGGGGCAGGACAAAATGAAAAACTGTTTTTT | CASSPRGAGQNEKLFF
NA | NA | TRBJ1-4 | TRBV5-5 | TGTGCCAGCAGCTCCGGAGGAAGGGGGGAGTATGAAAAACTGTTTTTT | CASSSGGRGEYEKLFF
NA | NA | TRBJ2-4 | TRBV9 | TGTGCCAGCAGCGGGGACAACGCCACAGCCAAAAACATTCAGTACTTC | CASSGDNATAKNIQYF
NA | NA | TRBJ1-1 | TRBV15 | TGTGCCACCAGCAGAGTACCCAGGGTAAACACTGAAGCTTTCTTT | CATSRVPRVNTEAFF
NA | few | TRBJ2-3 | TRBV7-9 | TGTGCCAGCAGCTTAGCGGGGTCGGGCACAGATACGCAGTATTTT | CASSLAGSGTDTQYF
NA | NA | TRBJ1-1 | TRBV7-2 | TGTGCCAGCAGCTTGGCCTTCACTGAAGCTTTCTTT | CASSLAFTEAFF
NA | NA | TRBJ2-3 | TRBV5-1 | TGCGCCAGCAGCTTGGGGGACAGCACAGATACGCAGTATTTT | CASSLGDSTDTQYF
NA | NA | TRBJ1-4 | TRBV5-1 | TGCGCCAGCACCCCGACAGGACTTAATGAAAAACTGTTTTTT | CASTPTGLNEKLFF
NA | NA | TRBJ2-2 | TRBV6-5 | TGTGCCAGCAAAAGTGGGGAAAGTTGGACCGGGGAGCTGTTTTTT | CASKSGESWTGELFF
TRBD1 | NA | TRBJ1-1 | TRBV5-1 | TGCGCCAGCAGCTTGGAGGGGGCGGGGAACACTGAAGCTTTCTTT | CASSLEGAGNTEAFF
NA | NA | TRBJ1-1 | TRBV5-1 | TGCGCCAGCAGCTTGGCGCGGGACCCGCACACTGAAGCTTTCTTT | CASSLARDPHTEAFF
TRBD2 | NA | TRBJ2-7 | TRBV29-1 | TGCAGCGTTGTGGTTAGCGGGGGAGTAAGCTACGAGCAGTACTTC | CSVVVSGGVSYEQYF
NA | NA | TRBJ2-3 | TRBV7-6 | TGTGCCAGCAGCTTACAGGGCACCCCCACAGATACGCAGTATTTT | CASSLQGTPTDTQYF